This TCR beta chain was sequenced in a study of cytomegalovirus exposure and HLA in healthy donors. The PCR contained 60 Vbeta and 13 Jbeta primers. Generated by immunoSEQ multiplex PCR, the TCRdb table keeps only in-frame clones and is missing some. The table lists roughly 100,000 clones. Turning to this clone: Its target is unknown.

Study outcomes and limitations: The authors considered a cluster of highly shared sequence variants likely to be a sequencing artifact.

V was pared by 5 bases and J by 6 bases, with 4 bases of the junction left unmatched. Germline loops: CDR1 SQVTM, CDR2 ANQGSEA. This CDR3 is 12 amino acids long. The chain joins TRBV29-1 to TRBJ1-1, with 9 bases aligning to TRBD1. The TCR comes from a man aged 35 to 55 in good health and CMV-seronegative. Source material: PBMCs. The CDR3 loop is CSVTTGGAEAFF. Here the CDR3 DNA reads TGCAGCGTTACGACAGGGGGGGCTGAAGCTTTCTTT.